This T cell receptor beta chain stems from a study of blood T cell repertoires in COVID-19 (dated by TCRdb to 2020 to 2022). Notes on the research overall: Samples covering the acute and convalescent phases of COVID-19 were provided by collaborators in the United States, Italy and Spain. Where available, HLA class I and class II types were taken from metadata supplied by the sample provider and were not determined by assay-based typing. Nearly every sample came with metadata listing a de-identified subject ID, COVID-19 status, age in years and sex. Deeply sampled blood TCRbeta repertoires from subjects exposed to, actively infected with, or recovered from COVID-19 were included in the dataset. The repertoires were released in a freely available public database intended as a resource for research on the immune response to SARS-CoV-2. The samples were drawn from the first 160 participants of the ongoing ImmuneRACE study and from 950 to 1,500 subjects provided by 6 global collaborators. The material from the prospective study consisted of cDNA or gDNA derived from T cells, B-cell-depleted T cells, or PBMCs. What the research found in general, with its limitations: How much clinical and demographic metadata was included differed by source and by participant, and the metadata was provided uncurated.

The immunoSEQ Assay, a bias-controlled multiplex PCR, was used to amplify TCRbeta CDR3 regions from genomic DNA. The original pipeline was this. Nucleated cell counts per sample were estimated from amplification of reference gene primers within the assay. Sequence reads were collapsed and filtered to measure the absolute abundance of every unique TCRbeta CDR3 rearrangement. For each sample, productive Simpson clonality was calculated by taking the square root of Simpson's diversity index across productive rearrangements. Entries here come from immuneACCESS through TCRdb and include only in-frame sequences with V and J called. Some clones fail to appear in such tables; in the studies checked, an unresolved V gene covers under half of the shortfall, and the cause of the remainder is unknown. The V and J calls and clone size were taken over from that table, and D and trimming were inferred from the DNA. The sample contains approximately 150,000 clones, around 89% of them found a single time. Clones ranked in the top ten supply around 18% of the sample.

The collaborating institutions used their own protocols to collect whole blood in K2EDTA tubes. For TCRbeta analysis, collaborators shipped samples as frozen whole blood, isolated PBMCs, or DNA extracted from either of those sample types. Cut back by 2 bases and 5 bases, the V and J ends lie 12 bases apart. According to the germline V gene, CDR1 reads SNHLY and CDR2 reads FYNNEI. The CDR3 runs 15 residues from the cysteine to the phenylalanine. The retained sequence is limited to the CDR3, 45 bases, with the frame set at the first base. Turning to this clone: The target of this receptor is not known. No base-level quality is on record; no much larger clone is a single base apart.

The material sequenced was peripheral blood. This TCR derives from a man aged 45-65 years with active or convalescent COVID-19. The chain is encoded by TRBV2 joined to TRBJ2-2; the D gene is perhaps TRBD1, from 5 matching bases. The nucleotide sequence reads TGTGCCAGCAGTGAACTGACAGCCTCAACCGGGGAGCTGTTTTTT. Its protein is CASSELTASTGELFF.